The sequence of this T cell receptor (beta chain) was determined in a study of ipilimumab plus nivolumab after autologous stem cell transplantation. Study-wide results and caveats: The authors say TCR, Treg and microbiome findings warrant further study.

A remark on this clone: The antigen remains undetermined.

Repertoires were generated with immunoSEQ multiplex PCR, while TCRdb's copy carries only in-frame clones and drops some. This table holds 43,000 or so clones, 70% to 90% found once. In germline, CDR1 is LNHDA, CDR2 SQIVND (reference sequence). The V and J ends lost 5 bases and 6 bases, in that order; junction bases with no gene match: 13. This CDR3 spans 15 amino acids. The sequencing here drew on PBMCs, taken in a trial of ipilimumab plus nivolumab as post-transplant consolidation. This TCR was sampled from a male donor with multiple myeloma. The chain recombines TRBV19 with TRBJ2-7; 7 bases map to TRBD2. The CDR3 sequence is CASSWEGARRGEQYF. In DNA, the CDR3 is TGTGCCAGTAGTTGGGAGGGAGCCCGACGGGGCGAGCAGTACTTC. The full variable domain, with the rest looked up from reference TRBV19 and TRBJ2-7, is DGGITQSPKYLFRKEGQNVTLSCEQNLNHDAMYWYRQDPGQGLRLIYYSQIVNDFQKGDIAEGYSVSREKKESFPLTVTSAQKNPTAFYLCASSWEGARRGEQYFGPGTRLTVT.